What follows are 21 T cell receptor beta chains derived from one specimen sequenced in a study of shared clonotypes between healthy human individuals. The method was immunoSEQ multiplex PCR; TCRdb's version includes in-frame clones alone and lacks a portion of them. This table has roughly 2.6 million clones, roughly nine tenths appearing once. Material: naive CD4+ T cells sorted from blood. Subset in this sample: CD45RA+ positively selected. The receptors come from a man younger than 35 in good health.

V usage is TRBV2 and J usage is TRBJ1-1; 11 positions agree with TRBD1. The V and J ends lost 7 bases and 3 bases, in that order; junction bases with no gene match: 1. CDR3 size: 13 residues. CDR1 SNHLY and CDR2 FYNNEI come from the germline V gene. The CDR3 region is CASKGQGDTEAFF. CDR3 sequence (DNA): TGTGCCAGCAAGGGACAGGGGGACACTGAAGCTTTCTTT.

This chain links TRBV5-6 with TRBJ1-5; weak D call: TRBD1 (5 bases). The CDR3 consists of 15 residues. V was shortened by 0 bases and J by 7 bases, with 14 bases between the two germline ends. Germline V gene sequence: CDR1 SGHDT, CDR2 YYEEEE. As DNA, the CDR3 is TGTGCCAGCAGCTTGGGCTGGCAGGGAAACCAGCCCCAGCATTTT. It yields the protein CASSLGWQGNQPQHF.

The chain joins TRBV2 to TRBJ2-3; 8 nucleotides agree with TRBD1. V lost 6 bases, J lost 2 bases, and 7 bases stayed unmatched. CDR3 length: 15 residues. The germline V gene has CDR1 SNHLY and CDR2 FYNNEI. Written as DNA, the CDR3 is TGTGCCAGCAGCCGGACAGGGCTTTTCACAGATACGCAGTATTTT. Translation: CASSRTGLFTDTQYF.

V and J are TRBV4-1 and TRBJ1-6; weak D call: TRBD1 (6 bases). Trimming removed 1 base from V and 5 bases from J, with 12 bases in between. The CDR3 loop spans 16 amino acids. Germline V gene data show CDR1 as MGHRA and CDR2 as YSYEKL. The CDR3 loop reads CASSQAGTTDNSPLHF. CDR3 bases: TGCGCCAGCAGCCAAGCCGGGACAACCGATAATTCACCCCTCCACTTT.

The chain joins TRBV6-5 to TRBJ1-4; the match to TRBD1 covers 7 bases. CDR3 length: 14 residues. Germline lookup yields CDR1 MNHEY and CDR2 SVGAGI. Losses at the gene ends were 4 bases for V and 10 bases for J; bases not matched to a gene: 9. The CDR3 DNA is TGTGCCAGCAGTTTGGACAGGAGTTGGGGAAAACTGTTTTTT. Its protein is CASSLDRSWGKLFF.

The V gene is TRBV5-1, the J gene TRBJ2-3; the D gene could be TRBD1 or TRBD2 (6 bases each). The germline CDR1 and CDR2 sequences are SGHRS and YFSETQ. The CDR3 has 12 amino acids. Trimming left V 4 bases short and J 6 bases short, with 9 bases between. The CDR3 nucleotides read TGCGCCAGCAGCCAGGGGAGGGATACGCAGTATTTT. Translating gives CASSQGRDTQYF.

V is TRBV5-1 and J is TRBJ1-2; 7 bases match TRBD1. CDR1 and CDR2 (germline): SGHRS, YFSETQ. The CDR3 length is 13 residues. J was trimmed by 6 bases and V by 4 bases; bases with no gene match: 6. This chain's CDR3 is CASSIQGEHGYTF. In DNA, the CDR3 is TGCGCCAGCAGCATCCAGGGGGAGCATGGCTACACCTTC.

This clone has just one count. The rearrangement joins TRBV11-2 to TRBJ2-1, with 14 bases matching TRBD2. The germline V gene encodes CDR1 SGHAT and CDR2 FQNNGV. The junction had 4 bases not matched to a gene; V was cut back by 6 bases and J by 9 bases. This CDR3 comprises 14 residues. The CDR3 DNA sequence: TGTGCCAGCAGGAGACTAGCGGGGGGGCCTGAGCAGTTCTTC. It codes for CASRRLAGGPEQFF.

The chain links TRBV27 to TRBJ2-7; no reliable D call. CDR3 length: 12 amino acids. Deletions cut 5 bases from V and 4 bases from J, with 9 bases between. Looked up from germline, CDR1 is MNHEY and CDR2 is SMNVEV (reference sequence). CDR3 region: CASSNWLYEQYF. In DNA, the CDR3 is TGTGCCAGCAGTAACTGGCTATACGAGCAGTACTTC.

This CDR3 is CASSEMGRLNTEAFF. CDR3 nucleotide sequence: TGTGCCAGCAGTGAAATGGGGCGACTGAACACTGAAGCTTTCTTT. The chain recombines TRBV2 with TRBJ1-1; D may be TRBD1 (5 bases). V was cut by 2 bases and J by 0 bases, with 10 bases left in between. The CDR3 consists of 15 residues. The germline V gene encodes CDR1 SNHLY and CDR2 FYNNEI.

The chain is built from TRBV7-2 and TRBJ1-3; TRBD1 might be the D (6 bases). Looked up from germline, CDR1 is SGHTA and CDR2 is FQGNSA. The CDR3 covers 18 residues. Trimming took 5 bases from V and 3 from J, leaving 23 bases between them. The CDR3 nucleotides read TGTGCCAGCAGCGTAGGGGGAGTAGGCAGGGGCGGTGGAAACACCATATATTTT. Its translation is CASSVGGVGRGGGNTIYF. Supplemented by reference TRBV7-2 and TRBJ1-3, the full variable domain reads GAGVSQSPSNKVTEKGKDVELRCDPISGHTALYWYRQSLGQGLEFLIYFQGNSAPDKSGLPSDRFSAERTGGSVSTLTIQRTQQEDSAVYLCASSVGGVGRGGGNTIYFGEGSWLTVV.

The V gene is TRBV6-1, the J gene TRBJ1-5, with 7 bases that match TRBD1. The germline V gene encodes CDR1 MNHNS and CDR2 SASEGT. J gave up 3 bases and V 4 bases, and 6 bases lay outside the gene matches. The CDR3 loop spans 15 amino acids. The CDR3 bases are TGTGCCAGCAGTGGGGGACAGTCAAACAATCAGCCCCAGCATTTT. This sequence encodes CASSGGQSNNQPQHF.

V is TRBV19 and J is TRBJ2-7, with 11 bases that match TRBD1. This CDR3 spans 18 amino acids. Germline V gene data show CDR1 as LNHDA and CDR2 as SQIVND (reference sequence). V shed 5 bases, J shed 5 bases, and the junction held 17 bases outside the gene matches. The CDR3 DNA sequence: TGTGCCAGTAGTCCCTACGGACAGGGGGCCTTTAGGATGGACGAGCAGTACTTC. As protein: CASSPYGQGAFRMDEQYF.

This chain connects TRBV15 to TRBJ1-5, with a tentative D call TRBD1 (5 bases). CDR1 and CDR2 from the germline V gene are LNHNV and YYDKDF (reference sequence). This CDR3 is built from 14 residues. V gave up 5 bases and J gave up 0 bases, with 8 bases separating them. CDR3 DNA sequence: TGTGCCACCAGCTCCGACAGTAGCAATCAGCCCCAGCATTTT. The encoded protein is CATSSDSSNQPQHF. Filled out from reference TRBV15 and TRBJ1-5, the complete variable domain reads DAMVIQNPRYQVTQFGKPVTLSCSQTLNHNVMYWYQQKSSQAPKLLFHYYDKDFNNEADTPDNFQSRRPNTSFCFLDIRSPGLGDTAMYLCATSSDSSNQPQHFGDGTRLSIL.

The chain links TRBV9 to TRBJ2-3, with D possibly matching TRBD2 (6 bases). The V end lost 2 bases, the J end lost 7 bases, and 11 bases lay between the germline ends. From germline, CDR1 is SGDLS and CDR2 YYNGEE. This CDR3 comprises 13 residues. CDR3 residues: CASSVTGGNTQYF. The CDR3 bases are TGTGCCAGCAGCGTTACAGGCGGGAATACGCAGTATTTT.

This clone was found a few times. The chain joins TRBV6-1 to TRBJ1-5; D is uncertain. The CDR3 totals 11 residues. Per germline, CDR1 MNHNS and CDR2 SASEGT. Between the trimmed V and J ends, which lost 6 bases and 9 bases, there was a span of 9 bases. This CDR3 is CASSLGRPQHF. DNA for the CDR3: TGTGCCAGCAGCCTCGGCAGGCCCCAGCATTTT.

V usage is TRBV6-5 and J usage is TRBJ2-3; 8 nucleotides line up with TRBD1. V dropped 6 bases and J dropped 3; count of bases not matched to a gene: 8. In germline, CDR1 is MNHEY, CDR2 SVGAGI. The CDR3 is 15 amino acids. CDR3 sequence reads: CASRTDRVRTDTQYF. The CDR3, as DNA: TGTGCCAGCAGGACGGACAGGGTGAGAACAGATACGCAGTATTTT.

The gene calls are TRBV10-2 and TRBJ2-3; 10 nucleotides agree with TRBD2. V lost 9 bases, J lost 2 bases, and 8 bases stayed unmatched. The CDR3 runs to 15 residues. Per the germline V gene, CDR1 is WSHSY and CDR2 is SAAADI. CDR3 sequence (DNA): TGCGCCAGTGACGGACTAGCGGCTACCACAGATACGCAGTATTTT. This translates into CASDGLAATTDTQYF.

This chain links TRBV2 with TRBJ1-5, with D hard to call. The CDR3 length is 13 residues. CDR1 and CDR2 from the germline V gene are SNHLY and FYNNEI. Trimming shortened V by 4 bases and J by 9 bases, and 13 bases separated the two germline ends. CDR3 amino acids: CASSVVLLGPQHF. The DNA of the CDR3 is TGTGCCAGCAGTGTTGTATTACTAGGGCCCCAGCATTTT.

The CDR3 here is CASAEGISPDTQYF. The CDR3 coding sequence is TGTGCCAGCGCCGAGGGGATCTCCCCAGATACGCAGTATTTT. The J gene is TRBJ2-3, the V gene TRBV7-3; perhaps D is TRBD1 or TRBD2 (5 bases each). The germline CDR1 and CDR2 sequences are SGHTA and FQGTGA. Trimming pared 8 bases from V and 4 bases from J, leaving 16 bases between. The CDR3 is made up of 14 amino acids.

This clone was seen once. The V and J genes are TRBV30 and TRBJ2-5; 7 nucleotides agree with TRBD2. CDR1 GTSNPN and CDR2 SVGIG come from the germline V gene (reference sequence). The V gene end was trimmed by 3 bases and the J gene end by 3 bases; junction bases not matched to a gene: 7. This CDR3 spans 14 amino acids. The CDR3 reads CAWSRGLGEETQYF. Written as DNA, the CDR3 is TGTGCCTGGAGCCGTGGACTAGGAGAAGAGACCCAGTACTTC.